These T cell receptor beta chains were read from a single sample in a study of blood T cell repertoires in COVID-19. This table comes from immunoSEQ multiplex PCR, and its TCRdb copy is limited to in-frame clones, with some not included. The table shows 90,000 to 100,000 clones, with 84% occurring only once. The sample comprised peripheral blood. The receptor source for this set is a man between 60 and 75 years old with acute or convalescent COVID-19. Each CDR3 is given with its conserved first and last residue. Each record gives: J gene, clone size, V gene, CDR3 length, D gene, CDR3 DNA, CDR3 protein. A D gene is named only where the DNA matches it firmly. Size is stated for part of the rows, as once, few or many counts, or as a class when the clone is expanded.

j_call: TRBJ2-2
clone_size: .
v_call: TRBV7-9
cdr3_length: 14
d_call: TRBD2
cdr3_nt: TGTGCCAGCAGCGCGACTAGCGGGGGTGAGGAGCTGTTTTTT
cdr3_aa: CASSATSGGEELFF

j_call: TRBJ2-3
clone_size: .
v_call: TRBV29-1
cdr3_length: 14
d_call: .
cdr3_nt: TGCAGCGTCTCGAGGAGCGGCCGCACAGATACGCAGTATTTT
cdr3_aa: CSVSRSGRTDTQYF

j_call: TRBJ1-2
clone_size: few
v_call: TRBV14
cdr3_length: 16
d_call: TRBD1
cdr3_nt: TGTGCCAGCAGCCAAGGTTATTGGGGACAGGGAGACGGCTACACCTTC
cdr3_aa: CASSQGYWGQGDGYTF

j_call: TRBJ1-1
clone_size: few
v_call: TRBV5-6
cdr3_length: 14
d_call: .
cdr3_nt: TGTGCCAGCAGGCCCGGGACACCGAACACTGAAGCTTTCTTT
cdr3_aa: CASRPGTPNTEAFF

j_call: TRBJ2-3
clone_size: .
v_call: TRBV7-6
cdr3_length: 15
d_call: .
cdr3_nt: TGTGCCAGCAGCCCGCAGGGAGGAGGAACAGATACGCAGTATTTT
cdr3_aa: CASSPQGGGTDTQYF

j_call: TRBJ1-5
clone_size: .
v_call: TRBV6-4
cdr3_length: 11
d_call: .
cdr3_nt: TGTGCCAGCAGTGCGAATCAGCCCCAGCATTTT
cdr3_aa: CASSANQPQHF

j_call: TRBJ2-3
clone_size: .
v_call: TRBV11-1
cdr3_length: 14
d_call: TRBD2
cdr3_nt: TGTGCCAGCAGCGCCGGGACTAGTATAGATACGCAGTATTTT
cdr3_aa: CASSAGTSIDTQYF

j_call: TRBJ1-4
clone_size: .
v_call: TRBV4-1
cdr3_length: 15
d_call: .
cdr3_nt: TGCGCCAGCAGCCAAGCCCGACAGCCGAATGAAAAACTGTTTTTT
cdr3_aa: CASSQARQPNEKLFF

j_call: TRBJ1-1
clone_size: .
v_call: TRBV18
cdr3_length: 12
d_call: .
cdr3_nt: TGTGCCAGCTCACCAGGGAGCACTGAAGCTTTCTTT
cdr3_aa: CASSPGSTEAFF

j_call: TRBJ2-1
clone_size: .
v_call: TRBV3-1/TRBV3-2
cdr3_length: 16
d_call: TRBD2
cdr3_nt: TGTGCCAGCAGCCAAGAGTGGCGGGGGGGCTACAATGAGCAGTTCTTC
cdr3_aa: CASSQEWRGGYNEQFF

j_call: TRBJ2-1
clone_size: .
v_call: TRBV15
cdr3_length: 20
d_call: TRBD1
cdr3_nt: TGTGCCACCAGCAGAGATGCCTTTTTATCAACAGGGGGCTCCTACAATGAGCAGTTCTTC
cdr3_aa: CATSRDAFLSTGGSYNEQFF

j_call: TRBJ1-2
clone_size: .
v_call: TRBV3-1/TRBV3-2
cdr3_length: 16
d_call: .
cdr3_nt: TGTGCCAGCAGCCAAGTCCCGATGACAGCTAACTATGGCTACACCTTC
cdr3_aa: CASSQVPMTANYGYTF

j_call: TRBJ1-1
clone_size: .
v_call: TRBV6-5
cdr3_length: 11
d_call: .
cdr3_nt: TGTGCCACCGAAACGGGCACTGAAGCTTTCTTT
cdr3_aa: CATETGTEAFF

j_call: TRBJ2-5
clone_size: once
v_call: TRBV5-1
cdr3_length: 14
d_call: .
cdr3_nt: TGCGCCAGCAGCTTGGCCGCGGCCCAAGAGACCCAGTACTTC
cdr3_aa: CASSLAAAQETQYF

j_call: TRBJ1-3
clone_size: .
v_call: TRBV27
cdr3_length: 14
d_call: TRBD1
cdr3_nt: TGTGCCAGCAGACAGGGGGGCTCTGGAAACACCATATATTTT
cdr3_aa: CASRQGGSGNTIYF

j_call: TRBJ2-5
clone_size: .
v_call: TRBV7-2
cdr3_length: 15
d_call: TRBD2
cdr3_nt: TGTGCCAGCAGCTTCACTAGCGGGGGGGCGCAGACCCAGTACTTC
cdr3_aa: CASSFTSGGAQTQYF

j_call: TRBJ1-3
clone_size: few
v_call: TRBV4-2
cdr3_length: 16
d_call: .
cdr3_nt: TGTGCCAGCAGCCAAGGAGACAGATTCTCTGGAAACACCATATATTTT
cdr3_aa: CASSQGDRFSGNTIYF

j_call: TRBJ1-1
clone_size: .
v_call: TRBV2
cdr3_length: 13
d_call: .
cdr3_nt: TGTGCCAGCAGTGAACGGAGGGGCACTGAAGCTTTCTTT
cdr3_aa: CASSERRGTEAFF

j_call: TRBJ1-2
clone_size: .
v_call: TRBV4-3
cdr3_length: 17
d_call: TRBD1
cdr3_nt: TGCGCCAGCAGCCGGGTCGTGGGACAGGGGGCTTACTATGGCTACACCTTC
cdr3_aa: CASSRVVGQGAYYGYTF

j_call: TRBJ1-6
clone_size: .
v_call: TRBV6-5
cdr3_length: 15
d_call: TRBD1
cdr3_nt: TGTGCCAGCAGTTACTCGGACAGGGTTGGTTCACCCCTCCACTTT
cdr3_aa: CASSYSDRVGSPLHF

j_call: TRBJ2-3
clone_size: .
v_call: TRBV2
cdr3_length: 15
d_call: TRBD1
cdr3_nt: TGTGCCAGCAGTGCGACAGGGACATTCACAGATACGCAGTATTTT
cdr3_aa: CASSATGTFTDTQYF

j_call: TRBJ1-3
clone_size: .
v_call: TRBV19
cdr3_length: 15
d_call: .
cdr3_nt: TGTGCCAGTAGCCCCGAGGACACATCTGGAAACACCATATATTTT
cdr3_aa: CASSPEDTSGNTIYF

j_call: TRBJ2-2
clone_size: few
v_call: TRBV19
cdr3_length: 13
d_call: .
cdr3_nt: TGTGCCAGTAGTATAGCCCGGGCCGGGGAGCTGTTTTTT
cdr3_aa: CASSIARAGELFF

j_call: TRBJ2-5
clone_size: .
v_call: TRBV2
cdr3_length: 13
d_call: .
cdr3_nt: TGTGCCAGCAGTGAACTACCCCAAGAGACCCAGTACTTC
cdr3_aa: CASSELPQETQYF

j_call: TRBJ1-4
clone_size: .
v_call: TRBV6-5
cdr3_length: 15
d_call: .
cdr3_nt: TGTGCCAGCAGTATTTCGGGGATTGTTAATGAAAAACTGTTTTTT
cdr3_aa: CASSISGIVNEKLFF

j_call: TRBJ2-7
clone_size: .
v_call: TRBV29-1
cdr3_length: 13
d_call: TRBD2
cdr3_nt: TGCAGCGTCTCCCGGGGGGGCGTCGACGAGCAGTACTTC
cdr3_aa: CSVSRGGVDEQYF

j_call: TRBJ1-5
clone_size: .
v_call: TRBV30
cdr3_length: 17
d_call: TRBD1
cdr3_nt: TGTGCCTGGAGTGCCGGGACAGGGGCTCGGGCGTGGCAGCCCCAGCATTTT
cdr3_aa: CAWSAGTGARAWQPQHF

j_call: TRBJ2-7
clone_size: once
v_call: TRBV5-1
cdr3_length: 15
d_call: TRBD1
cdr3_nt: TGCGCCAGCAGCTCCCTCGGACAGGGGGCTAGCGAGCAGTACTTC
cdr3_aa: CASSSLGQGASEQYF

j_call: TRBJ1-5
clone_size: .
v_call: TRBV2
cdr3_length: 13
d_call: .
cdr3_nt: TGTGCCAGCAGTGACCTCGGTTATCAGCCCCAGCATTTT
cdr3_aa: CASSDLGYQPQHF

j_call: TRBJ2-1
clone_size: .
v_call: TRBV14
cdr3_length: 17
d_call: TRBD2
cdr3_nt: TGTGCCAGCAGCCAAGAGCCTAGCGGGGGGACCAAGGATGAGCAGTTCTTC
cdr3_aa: CASSQEPSGGTKDEQFF

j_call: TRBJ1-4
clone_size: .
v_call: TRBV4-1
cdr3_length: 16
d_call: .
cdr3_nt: TGCGCCAGCAGCCAAGTCGGTCTATCAACTAATGAAAAACTGTTTTTT
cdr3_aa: CASSQVGLSTNEKLFF

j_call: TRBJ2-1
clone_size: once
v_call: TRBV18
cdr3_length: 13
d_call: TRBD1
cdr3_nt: TGTGCCAGCTCAGCGGACAGGCACAATGAGCAGTTCTTC
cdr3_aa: CASSADRHNEQFF

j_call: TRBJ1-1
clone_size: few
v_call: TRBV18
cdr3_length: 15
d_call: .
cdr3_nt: TGTGCCAGCTCCCCGGCGGCCACTGTGAACACTGAAGCTTTCTTT
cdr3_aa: CASSPAATVNTEAFF

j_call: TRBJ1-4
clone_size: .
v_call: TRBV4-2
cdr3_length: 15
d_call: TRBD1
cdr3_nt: TGTGCCAGCAGCCAAACAGGGGGGCTGTTTGGGAAACTGTTTTTT
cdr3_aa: CASSQTGGLFGKLFF

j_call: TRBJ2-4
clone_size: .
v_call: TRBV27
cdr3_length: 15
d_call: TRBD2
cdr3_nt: TGTGCCAGCAGTCGGGGGGGGTTAACCAAAAACATTCAGTACTTC
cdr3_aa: CASSRGGLTKNIQYF

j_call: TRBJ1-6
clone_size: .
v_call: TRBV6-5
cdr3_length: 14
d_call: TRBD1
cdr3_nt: TGTGCCAGCAGCCTAGACAGGGCGAATTCACCCCTCCACTTT
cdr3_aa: CASSLDRANSPLHF

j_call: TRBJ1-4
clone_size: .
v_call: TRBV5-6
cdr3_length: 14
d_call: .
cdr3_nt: TGTGCCAGCAGCTTGGCCGGGGAAAATGAAAAACTGTTTTTT
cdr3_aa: CASSLAGENEKLFF

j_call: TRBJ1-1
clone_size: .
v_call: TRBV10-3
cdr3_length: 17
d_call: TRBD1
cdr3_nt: TGTGCCATCAGTGAGCCTAAAACTGGGACAGAGAACACTGAAGCTTTCTTT
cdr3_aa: CAISEPKTGTENTEAFF

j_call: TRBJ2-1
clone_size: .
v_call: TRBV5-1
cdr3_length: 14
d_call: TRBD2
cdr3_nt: TGCGCCAGCACCGTAGCGGGGGTTGGGAATGAGCAGTTCTTC
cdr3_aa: CASTVAGVGNEQFF

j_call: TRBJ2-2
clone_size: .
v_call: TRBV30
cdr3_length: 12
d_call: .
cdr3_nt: TGTGCCTGGAGTGTATCTGTGGGGGAGCTGTTTTTT
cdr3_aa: CAWSVSVGELFF

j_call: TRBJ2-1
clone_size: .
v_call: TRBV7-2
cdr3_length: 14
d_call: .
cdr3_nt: TGTGCCAGCAGCCCGAGGGGGGGGCGGAATGAGCAGTTCTTC
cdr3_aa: CASSPRGGRNEQFF

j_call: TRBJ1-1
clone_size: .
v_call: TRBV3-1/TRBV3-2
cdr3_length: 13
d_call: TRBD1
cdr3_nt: TGTGCCAGCAGCCAAGGAGGCAGGGGGCCGGCTTTCTTT
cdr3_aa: CASSQGGRGPAFF

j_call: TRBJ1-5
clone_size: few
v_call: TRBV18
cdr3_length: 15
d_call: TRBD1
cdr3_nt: TGTGCCAGCTCACCGCCGGGACAGGGGAATCAGCCCCAGCATTTT
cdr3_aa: CASSPPGQGNQPQHF

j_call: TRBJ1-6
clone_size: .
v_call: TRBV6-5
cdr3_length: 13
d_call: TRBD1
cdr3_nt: TGTGCCACGAGACAGGGGCGCGGATCACCCCTCCACTTT
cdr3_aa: CATRQGRGSPLHF

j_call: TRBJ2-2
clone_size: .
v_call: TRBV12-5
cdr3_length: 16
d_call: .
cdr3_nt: TGTGCTAGTGGTTTAGGCAAAAAACAGGGATACGGGGAGCTGTTTTTT
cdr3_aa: CASGLGKKQGYGELFF

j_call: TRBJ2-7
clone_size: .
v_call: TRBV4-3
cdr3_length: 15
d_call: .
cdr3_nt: TGCGCCAGCAGCCAGGATTTGGGCATTTTCTACGAGCAGTACTTC
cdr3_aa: CASSQDLGIFYEQYF

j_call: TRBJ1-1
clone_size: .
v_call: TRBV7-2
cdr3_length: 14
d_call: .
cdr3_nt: TGTGCCAGCAGCTTAGTCGCAGTGAACACTGAAGCTTTCTTT
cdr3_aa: CASSLVAVNTEAFF

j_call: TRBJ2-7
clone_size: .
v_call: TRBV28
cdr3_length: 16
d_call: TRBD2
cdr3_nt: TGTGCCAGCAGTCTTAAGACTAGCGGGGGAACCTACGAGCAGTACTTC
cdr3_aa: CASSLKTSGGTYEQYF

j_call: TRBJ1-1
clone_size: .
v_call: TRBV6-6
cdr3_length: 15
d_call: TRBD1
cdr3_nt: TGTGCCAGCAGTCCCGACAGGGGCCAGAACACTGAAGCTTTCTTT
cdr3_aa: CASSPDRGQNTEAFF

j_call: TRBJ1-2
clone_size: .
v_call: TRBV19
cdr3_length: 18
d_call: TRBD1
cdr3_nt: TGTGCCAGTAGTATATTGGGGACAGGGGGCCAAACTAACTATGGCTACACCTTC
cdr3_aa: CASSILGTGGQTNYGYTF

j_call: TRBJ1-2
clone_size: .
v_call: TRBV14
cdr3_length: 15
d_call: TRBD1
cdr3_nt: TGTGCCAGCAGCCATTCTAACGGACAGGGGGACGGCTACACCTTC
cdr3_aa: CASSHSNGQGDGYTF

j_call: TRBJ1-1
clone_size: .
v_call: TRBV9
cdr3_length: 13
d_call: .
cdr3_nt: TGTGCCAGCAGCCCTTTCCTCGGGGGGAATGCTTTCTTT
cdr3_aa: CASSPFLGGNAFF

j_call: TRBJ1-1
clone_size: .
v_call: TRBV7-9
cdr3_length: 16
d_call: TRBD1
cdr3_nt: TGTGCCATCCTTTCCGGGACAGGGGGCGCCTTGTCGCGAGCTTTCTTT
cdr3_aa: CAILSGTGGALSRAFF